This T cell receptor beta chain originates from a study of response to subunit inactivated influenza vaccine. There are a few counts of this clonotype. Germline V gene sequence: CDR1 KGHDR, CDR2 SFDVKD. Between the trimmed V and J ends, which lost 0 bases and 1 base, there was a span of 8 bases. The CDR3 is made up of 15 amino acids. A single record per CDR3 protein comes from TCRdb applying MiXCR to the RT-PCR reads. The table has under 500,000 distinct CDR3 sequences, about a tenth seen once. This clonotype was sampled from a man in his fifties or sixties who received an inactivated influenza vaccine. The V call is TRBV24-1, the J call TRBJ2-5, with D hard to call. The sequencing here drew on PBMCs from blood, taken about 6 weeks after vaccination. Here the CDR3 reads CATSDLKEFQETQYF. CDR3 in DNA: TGTGCCACCAGTGATTTGAAGGAGTTCCAAGAGACCCAGTACTTC.